This TCR beta chain was identified during a study of cytomegalovirus exposure and HLA in healthy donors. Unrecorded immune exposures were likely, despite nominal health at sampling. About this clone: Antigen unknown.

Whole-study findings and limits: An apparent linkage of common viral pathogens to several of the most significant clusters emerged in a later analysis. Productive status was seen about 87% or about 30% of the time for most TCR beta V segments in an earlier analysis. An Asian-associated ancestry cluster reportedly showed fewer N-insertions than the roughly 600-donor mean in a later analysis.

PCR was performed using 60 Vbeta and 13 Jbeta primers. Here immunoSEQ multiplex PCR was the method, and the copy in TCRdb shows in-frame clones only, minus some. The sample has under 200,000 clones, around 85% seen once; the top ten hold about 1.9%. The clonotype comes from a human donor in good health. The specimen was PBMCs.

The CDR3 DNA reads TGTGCCATCAGCAATCCGGGACAGGGTTCGCCGGAGCTGTTTTTT. Translating gives CAISNPGQGSPELFF. The chain has TRBV10-3 and TRBJ2-2; TRBD1 matches at 9 bases. CDR3 size: 15 residues. In germline, CDR1 is ENHRY, CDR2 SYGVKD. Trimming removed 6 bases from V and 10 bases from J; junction bases left unmatched: 12.